The rows below give T cell receptor beta chains drawn from one sample of a study of blood T cell repertoires in COVID-19. Some clones are missing from TCRdb's copy, which holds only in-frame ones; the method was immunoSEQ multiplex PCR. The sample holds over 300,000 clones, about 82% seen once. The material sequenced was peripheral blood. Receptors were obtained from a human donor in a cohort sampled during active COVID-19. The CDR3 runs from the conserved cysteine through the conserved F or W. The D gene is left open where the match is weak. The size of a clone is reported for some rows only, either as once, few or many, or as a class for expanded clones.

V gene	D gene	clone size	J gene	CDR3 DNA	CDR3 protein
TRBV6-5	NA	few	TRBJ1-3	TGTGCCAGCAGACCCGACAGCTTCTCTGGAAACACCATATATTTT	CASRPDSFSGNTIYF
TRBV7-3	TRBD1	NA	TRBJ1-1	TGTGCCAGCAGCTTAGCCGGGACAGGGATAACTGAAGCTTTCTTT	CASSLAGTGITEAFF
TRBV24-1	NA	few	TRBJ1-2	TGTGCCACCAGTGAAGGGAGCTGGGATGGCTACACCTTC	CATSEGSWDGYTF
TRBV2	TRBD2	NA	TRBJ2-7	TGTGCCAGCGGAACTAGCGGGAGTTACGAGCAGTACTTC	CASGTSGSYEQYF
TRBV28	TRBD1	NA	TRBJ2-1	TGTGCCAGCAGCCTGACAGGGACCGTGGATGAGCAGTTCTTC	CASSLTGTVDEQFF
TRBV6-4	TRBD1	NA	TRBJ1-2	TGTGCCAGCAGGGGGACAGATGGCTACACCTTC	CASRGTDGYTF
TRBV3-1/TRBV3-2	NA	NA	TRBJ2-4	TGTGCCAGCAGCCAAGATCTTGTGACAGCAAAAAACATTCAGTACTTC	CASSQDLVTAKNIQYF
TRBV2	NA	NA	TRBJ2-7	TGTGCCAGCAGCATAAATACGGGGATCGACGAGCAGTACTTC	CASSINTGIDEQYF
TRBV18	NA	NA	TRBJ1-1	TGTGCCAGCTCACGCACTGGGGACACAAACACTGAAGCTTTCTTT	CASSRTGDTNTEAFF
TRBV6-5	TRBD1	NA	TRBJ2-3	TGTGCCACCCGGGACAGGGGGAGGTCAGATACGCAGTATTTT	CATRDRGRSDTQYF
TRBV27	NA	NA	TRBJ1-5	TGTGCCAGCAGTCCGCGGACAGTGATCAATCAGCCCCAGCATTTT	CASSPRTVINQPQHF
TRBV4-2	TRBD2	NA	TRBJ2-2	TGTGCCAGCAGCCAAGCGGCGGGGGGAGGTACCGGGGAGCTGTTTTTT	CASSQAAGGGTGELFF
TRBV7-2	TRBD1	NA	TRBJ2-5	TGTGCCAGCAGCTTCGCAGGGGGCTACCAAGAGACCCAGTACTTC	CASSFAGGYQETQYF
TRBV6-5	NA	NA	TRBJ1-2	TGTGCCAGCAGTTACCAGGGTGTCAAAGGCTACACCTTC	CASSYQGVKGYTF
TRBV2	TRBD1	once	TRBJ1-5	TGTGCCAGCAGTGAACAAGGGGGCACTCAGCCCCAGCATTTT	CASSEQGGTQPQHF
TRBV30	TRBD1	NA	TRBJ2-5	TGTGCCTGGAGTGGGGACAGTACCGACAGGGCGAGAACGGCGGTAGAGACCCAGTACTTC	CAWSGDSTDRARTAVETQYF
TRBV30	NA	NA	TRBJ2-2	TGTGCCTGGATGGGGGGAGCCGGGGAGCTGTTTTTT	CAWMGGAGELFF
TRBV6-6	NA	NA	TRBJ1-1	TGTGCCAGCACGTCCAGTCTGAACACTGAAGCTTTCTTT	CASTSSLNTEAFF
TRBV2	TRBD1	many	TRBJ1-5	TGTGCCAGCAGTGAAGTAGGACAGGGTTACCAGCCCCAGCATTTT	CASSEVGQGYQPQHF
TRBV28	TRBD1	NA	TRBJ2-7	TGTGCCAGCGGAACTCCGGGACAGGGATCCTACGAGCAGTACTTC	CASGTPGQGSYEQYF
TRBV10-3	NA	NA	TRBJ2-2	TGTGCCATCGAGGACAGTTCGAACACCGGGGAGCTGTTTTTT	CAIEDSSNTGELFF
TRBV19	NA	NA	TRBJ1-1	TGTGCCAGTAGTATGTCTAGAAACACTGAAGCTTTCTTT	CASSMSRNTEAFF
TRBV2	TRBD1	NA	TRBJ1-2	TGTGCCAGCTCTATTCTGGACAGGGGCTTTCCCTTC	CASSILDRGFPF
TRBV7-6	TRBD1	few	TRBJ1-2	TGTGCCAGCAGCTCAGCTTCGGGACAGGGGTTTATTCGCTATGGCTACACCTTC	CASSSASGQGFIRYGYTF
TRBV5-6	NA	NA	TRBJ1-1	TGTGCCAGCAGCTCCGGGACAATGGCTTTCTTT	CASSSGTMAFF
TRBV18	TRBD1	few	TRBJ2-7	TGTGCCAGCTCACCACGGATTCCGGGACAGGGAATTGGCGAGCAGTACTTC	CASSPRIPGQGIGEQYF
TRBV3-1/TRBV3-2	TRBD2	NA	TRBJ2-3	TGTGCCAGCAGCCAAGGATCGGGACTAGCGGCGAGCACAGATACGCAGTATTTT	CASSQGSGLAASTDTQYF
TRBV5-1	NA	few	TRBJ1-1	TGCGCCAGCAGCGTATCCGGGACACCAAACAGGTACACTGAAGCTTTCTTT	CASSVSGTPNRYTEAFF
TRBV2	TRBD1	NA	TRBJ1-5	TGTGCCAGCAGCCCCGGGACAGGGGGCCAGCCCCAGCATTTT	CASSPGTGGQPQHF
TRBV19	NA	once	TRBJ1-2	TGTGCCCAAGTAGGGGAAAACAACTATGGCTACACCTTC	CAQVGENNYGYTF
TRBV6-5	NA	NA	TRBJ2-5	TGTGCCAGCAGCCTTATTCACGGTCAAGAGACCCAGTACTTC	CASSLIHGQETQYF
TRBV11-2	NA	NA	TRBJ2-3	TGTGCCAGCAGCTTCGGGAATACGCAGTATTTT	CASSFGNTQYF
TRBV18	TRBD1	NA	TRBJ1-2	TGTGCCAGCTCACCAATGGTAGGGACAGGGGTAACGAACTATGGCTACACCTTC	CASSPMVGTGVTNYGYTF
TRBV7-5	NA	NA	TRBJ2-1	TGTGTCAGAAGCTTAGGACGGGACAGGGTGGGCAATGAGCAGTTCTTC	CVRSLGRDRVGNEQFF
TRBV2	TRBD1	NA	TRBJ2-4	TGTGCCAGCTCCCCCACGGGACAGGTAGCCAAAAACATTCAGTACTTC	CASSPTGQVAKNIQYF
TRBV5-1	NA	NA	TRBJ2-6	TGCGCCAGCAGCTTGTCTTTGAGGACACCAAGCTCTGGGGCCAACGTCCTGACTTTC	CASSLSLRTPSSGANVLTF
TRBV9	TRBD2	NA	TRBJ2-3	TGTGCCAGCAGCGTTCGGGCTAGCGGTACAGATACGCAGTATTTT	CASSVRASGTDTQYF